The clone carrying this TCR beta chain was seen only a few times. There are 14 residues in the CDR3. V was pared by 6 bases and J by 7 bases, with 9 bases of the junction left unmatched. The germline V gene encodes CDR1 SGHKS and CDR2 YYEKEE (reference sequence). This sample was included in a study of T-cell memory formation after mild COVID-19. TCRdb reprocessed the 5' RACE reads with MiXCR, giving one entry per CDR3 protein. The repertoire holds under 150,000 distinct CDR3 sequences, approximately 16% seen once, with 11% to 15% in the top ten. This receptor was identified in an adult woman who had mild COVID-19 (a few samples of this study predate the infection). Cell type and time point are not known. This chain links TRBV5-5 with TRBJ2-1; TRBD1 agrees at 8 bases. Sequenced sample: PBMCs or a T cell subset sorted from them (not recorded which). The CDR3 reads CASTRTGLDNEQFF. The CDR3 DNA sequence: TGTGCCAGCACCAGGACAGGGTTAGATAATGAGCAGTTCTTC.